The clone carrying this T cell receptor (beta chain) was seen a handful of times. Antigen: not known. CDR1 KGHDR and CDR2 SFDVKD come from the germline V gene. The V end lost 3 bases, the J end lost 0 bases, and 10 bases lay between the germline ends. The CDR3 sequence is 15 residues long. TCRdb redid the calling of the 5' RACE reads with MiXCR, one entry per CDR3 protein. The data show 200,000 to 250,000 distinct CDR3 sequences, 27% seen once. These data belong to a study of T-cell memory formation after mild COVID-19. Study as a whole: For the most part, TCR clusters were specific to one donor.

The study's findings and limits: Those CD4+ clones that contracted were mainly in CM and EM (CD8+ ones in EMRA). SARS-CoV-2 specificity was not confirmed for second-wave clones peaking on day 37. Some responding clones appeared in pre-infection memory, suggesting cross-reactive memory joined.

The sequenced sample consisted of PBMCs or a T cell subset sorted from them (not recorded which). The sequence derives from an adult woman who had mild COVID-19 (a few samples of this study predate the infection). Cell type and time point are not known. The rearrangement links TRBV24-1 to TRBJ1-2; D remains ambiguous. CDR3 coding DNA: TGTGCCACCAGTGATCCAGGAAAAGCTAACTATGGCTACACCTTC. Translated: CATSDPGKANYGYTF.